This T cell receptor (beta chain) was recorded in a study of cytomegalovirus exposure and HLA in healthy donors. The donors were part of the validation cohort, which consisted of more than 90 subjects and was separate from the first cohort of about 720 subjects. Germline V gene lookup returns CDR1 MDHEN and CDR2 SYDVKM. The germline V and J ends were trimmed by 3 bases and 7 bases, with 4 bases remaining between them. This CDR3 is built from 11 residues. Comment on this clone: Its specificity is not known.

Whole-study findings and limits: Generally TCR sequences proved uncommon, though certain public TCRs appeared in numerous donors. Investigators reported 164 TCR beta chains as tied to cytomegalovirus. Subsequent analysis of the 120 or so validation repertoires found a tendency for first-cohort TCR clusters to co-occur.

Assay used: immunoSEQ multiplex PCR; TCRdb lists only in-frame clones, some missing. The repertoire has about 250,000 clones, roughly 87% of them found once; the top ten carry 9.5% to 15%. The receptor's source is a man between 18 and 35 years old in good health and CMV-seropositive. The chain couples TRBV28 to TRBJ1-5; D not resolved. The sample comprised PBMCs. CDR3 amino acids: CASSFKQPQHF. The CDR3 coding sequence is TGTGCCAGCAGTTTTAAGCAGCCCCAGCATTTT.